The next 3 T cell receptor beta chains were all read from a single sample in a study of shared clonotypes between healthy human individuals. Produced via immunoSEQ multiplex PCR; TCRdb's table is partial and in-frame only. The sample consists of roughly 300,000 clones, roughly 70% of them appearing once. The sample consisted of memory CD4+ T cells sorted from blood. Described subset: CD45RA-negative fraction. The receptors originated from a man in his thirties or forties in good health.

This sequence joins TRBV7-6 and TRBJ2-4; D is possibly TRBD1 or TRBD2 (6 bases each). The germline V and J ends were trimmed by 0 bases and 2 bases, with 20 bases remaining between them. The CDR3 covers 19 residues. Germline V lookup: CDR1 SGHVS, CDR2 FNYEAQ. CDR3 bases: TGTGCCAGCAGCTTAGCGGGGGGCAGGGGATATGGAACCAAAAACATTCAGTACTTC. Protein sequence: CASSLAGGRGYGTKNIQYF.

This chain links TRBV9 with TRBJ2-5, with 7 positions matching TRBD1. This CDR3 region has 16 residues. V gave up 8 bases and J gave up 0 bases; unmatched junction bases: 13. The germline gives CDR1 SGDLS, CDR2 YYNGEE. The CDR3 loop reads CARNATGTEYQETQYF. The CDR3, as DNA: TGTGCCAGAAATGCAACCGGGACAGAGTACCAAGAGACCCAGTACTTC.

The V call is TRBV2, the J call TRBJ2-2; TRBD1 agrees at 7 bases. Germline V gene lookup returns CDR1 SNHLY and CDR2 FYNNEI. J was trimmed by 11 bases and V by 8 bases; bases with no gene match: 8. This CDR3 is built from 12 residues. CDR3 in amino acids: CASSRQGYELFF. The CDR3 nucleotides read TGTGCCAGCTCTCGACAGGGCTACGAGCTGTTTTTT. Drawing the rest from reference TRBV2 and TRBJ2-2, the complete variable domain is EPEVTQTPSHQVTQMGQEVILRCVPISNHLYFYWYRQILGQKVEFLVSFYNNEISEKSEIFDDQFSVERPDGSNFTLKIRSTKLEDSAMYFCASSRQGYELFFGEGSRLTVL.